This T cell receptor (beta chain) was documented in a study of blood T cell repertoires in COVID-19. V lost 2 bases to trimming and J lost 5 bases; unmatched junction nucleotides: 7. Germline V CDR1 and CDR2: WNHNN, SYGVQD (reference sequence). The CDR3 is made up of 15 amino acids. This clone was recorded a few times. In the original processing: Estimation of nucleated cell counts was performed using reference gene primer amplification. The repertoire was sequenced with immunoSEQ multiplex PCR; TCRdb's copy has only in-frame clones and lacks some. Clone size and the V and J calls come from that table; the DNA yielded D and trimming. This table has 200,000 to 250,000 clones, 80% to 90% appearing once. Participant age was roughly 18 to 90 years, and participants resided in around 24 US areas. Clinical history as reported by participants underpinned cohort assignment.

Source material: PBMCs or T cells enriched from blood (not recorded which). The chain uses TRBV10-1 and TRBJ2-7; 9 nucleotides agree with TRBD1. The TCR was taken from a woman in her 30s who had been exposed to COVID-19. The CDR3 sequence: CASSEGGQGGHEQYF. DNA for the CDR3: TGCGCCAGCAGTGAGGGGGGACAGGGAGGCCACGAGCAGTACTTC.